The source of this TCR beta chain is a study of CD8 T cells in Susac syndrome. Trimming cost V 0 bases and J 4 bases; bases outside gene matches: 6. This CDR3 has 17 residues. Germline-derived CDR1 and CDR2 are LGHNA and YSLEER. General study findings and limits: The study acknowledged a relatively small number of individuals in its TCR sequencing and HLA analysis.

The authors reverse transcribed roughly 0.5 to 1 ug RNA with random hexamers. The authors amplified TCR beta CDR3 across 54 Vbeta and 13 Jbeta using immunoSEQ multiplex PCR. Using its own MiXCR run on the immunoSEQ multiplex PCR reads, TCRdb lists one record per CDR3 protein. The profile covers hundreds of thousands of distinct CDR3 sequences, with 70% to 90% appearing a single time and approximately 0.2% taken by the ten largest. This clonotype came up a few times. What it binds is unknown. Sequencing of TCR beta drew on CD8+ and CD4+ T cells from blood. Negative isolation yielded CD8+ and CD4+ T cells; FACS enriched TEMRA cells.

Source material: CD8+ T cells from PBMCs. The clonotype was recovered from a human donor with multiple sclerosis. The chain combines TRBV4-3 with TRBJ2-1; 10 nucleotides agree with TRBD2. CDR3 in DNA: TGCGCCAGCAGCCAAGATCTGGCTAGCGGGGGTTACAATGAGCAGTTCTTC. Translation: CASSQDLASGGYNEQFF.